This entry describes one TCR beta chain. Antigen specificity is unknown. TCRdb's table, derived via immunoSEQ multiplex PCR, lists solely in-frame clones and lacks some. The table shows 52,000 or so clones, with 60% to 75% occurring only once. This record comes from a study of CD4+ T cells in melanoma. Study results and caveats: Diverse differentiation states were reported for melanoma neoantigen-specific CD4+ T cells.

The germline CDR1 and CDR2 sequences are SQVTM and ANQGSEA. Trimming shortened V by 6 bases and J by 5 bases, and 19 bases separated the two germline ends. This CDR3 has 14 amino acids. Sequenced material: tumor tissue. The sequence was collected from a human donor with melanoma. V gene TRBV29-1 combines with J gene TRBJ1-1, with TRBD1 as a possible D gene (5 bases). The DNA of the CDR3 is TGCAGCGTCGCTGTTCGGGGGGATGGGACTGAAGCTTTCTTT. Translated, it gives CSVAVRGDGTEAFF.